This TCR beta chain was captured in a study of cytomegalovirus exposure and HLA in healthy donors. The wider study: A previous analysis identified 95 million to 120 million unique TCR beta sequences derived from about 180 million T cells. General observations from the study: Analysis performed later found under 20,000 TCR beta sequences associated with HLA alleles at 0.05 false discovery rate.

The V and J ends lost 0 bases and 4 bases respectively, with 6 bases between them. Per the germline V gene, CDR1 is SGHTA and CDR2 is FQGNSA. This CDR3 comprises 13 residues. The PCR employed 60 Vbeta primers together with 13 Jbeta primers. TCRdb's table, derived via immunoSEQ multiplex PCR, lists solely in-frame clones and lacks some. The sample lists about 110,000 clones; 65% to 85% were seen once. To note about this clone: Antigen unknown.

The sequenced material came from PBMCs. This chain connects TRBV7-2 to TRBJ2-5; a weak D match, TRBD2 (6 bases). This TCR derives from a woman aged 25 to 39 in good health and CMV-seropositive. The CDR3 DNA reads TGTGCCAGCAGCTTAGCAGCGGGAGAGACCCAGTACTTC. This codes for CASSLAAGETQYF.